The clone carrying this T cell receptor (beta chain) was seen repeatedly, ten times or more. TCRdb passed the RT-PCR reads through MiXCR, listing each CDR3 protein once. The top ten hold roughly a tenth of the sample, which has hundreds of thousands of distinct CDR3 sequences, about 11% seen once. The sample originates from a study of response to subunit inactivated influenza vaccine. Trimming took off 5 bases at V and 3 bases at J, with 16 bases between the two ends. The CDR3 contains 15 residues. The V and J genes are TRBV12-3 or TRBV12-4 and TRBJ1-2; TRBD1 might be the D (6 bases). The sequence came from a man aged 50-60 years who received an inactivated influenza vaccine. The sample here was PBMCs from blood, taken on the day of vaccination. CDR3 amino acids: CASSPDRGVYYGYTF. DNA for the CDR3: TGTGCCAGCAGTCCGGATAGGGGGGTGTACTATGGCTACACCTTC.